The 7 T cell receptor beta chains given below trace back to one sample, sequenced in a study of control samples from healthy donors and cancer patients. Method: immunoSEQ multiplex PCR; TCRdb's copy keeps in-frame clones and lacks some. In the table there are roughly 59,000 clones, about 92% of which are singletons. The sequenced sample consisted of PBMCs. The receptors come from a middle-aged man with colorectal cancer.

This clone was picked up one time. The chain combines TRBV15 with TRBJ1-1; D may be TRBD1 (5 bases). V was pared by 0 bases and J by 2 bases, with 16 bases between. Germline V gene lookup returns CDR1 LNHNV and CDR2 YYDKDF (reference sequence). This CDR3 has 17 residues. CDR3 region: CATSRDTLATGNTEAFF. As DNA, the CDR3 is TGTGCCACCAGCAGAGATACGCTAGCCACAGGAAACACTGAAGCTTTCTTT.

The chain employs TRBV27 and TRBJ1-2; TRBD1 matches 10 bases. The V gene's germline CDR1 is MNHEY and CDR2 SMNVEV (reference sequence). V trimming: 3 bases; J trimming: 2 bases; junction bases outside the gene matches: 0. This CDR3 comprises 14 residues. CDR3 in amino acids: CASSLTGGNYGYTF. DNA for the CDR3: TGTGCCAGCAGTTTGACAGGGGGCAACTATGGCTACACCTTC.

This CDR3 reads CASSGASKYNEQFF. DNA for the CDR3: TGTGCCAGCAGCGGCGCCAGTAAGTACAATGAGCAGTTCTTC. The V and J genes are TRBV7-9 and TRBJ2-1, with D hard to call. Germline CDR1 is SEHNR and CDR2 is FQNEAQ (reference sequence). Trimming removed 5 bases from V and 4 bases from J, with 12 bases in between. The CDR3 has 14 residues.

The V and J genes are TRBV5-1 and TRBJ2-7; 7 nucleotides agree with TRBD1. Per the germline V gene, CDR1 is SGHRS and CDR2 is YFSETQ. CDR3 size: 16 residues. Losses at the gene ends were 0 bases for V and 2 bases for J; bases not matched to a gene: 8. The CDR3 reads CASSLAETGSPYEQYF. The CDR3 nucleotides read TGCGCCAGCAGCTTGGCCGAGACAGGGTCCCCCTACGAGCAGTACTTC.

V and J are TRBV7-9 and TRBJ1-5; weak D call: TRBD1 (6 bases). CDR1 and CDR2 (germline): SEHNR, FQNEAQ (reference sequence). The CDR3 length is 14 residues. With 4 bases removed from V and 3 bases from J, the gap between germline ends came to 10 bases. The CDR3 DNA reads as TGTGCCAGCAGCTCCACAGGGAACAATCAGCCCCAGCATTTT. Its translation is CASSSTGNNQPQHF.

The V gene is TRBV18, the J gene TRBJ1-1; maybe TRBD1 (6 bases). Germline V lookup: CDR1 KGHSH, CDR2 LQKENI. V shed 4 bases and J shed 3 bases, with 12 bases lying between them. CDR3 length equals 14 residues. CDR3 region: CASSLSTGYTEAFF. For the CDR3, the DNA is TGTGCCAGCTCACTTTCGACAGGCTACACTGAAGCTTTCTTT.

The J gene is TRBJ2-2, the V gene TRBV2, with 8 bases matching TRBD1. The CDR3 covers 16 residues. Unmatched junction bases numbered 9, after V lost 6 bases and J lost 3 bases. Germline-derived CDR1 and CDR2 are SNHLY and FYNNEI. The chain's CDR3 is CASRIAGGADTGELFF. The DNA of the CDR3 is TGTGCCAGCAGGATAGCAGGGGGCGCGGACACCGGGGAGCTGTTTTTT.